This record concerns one T cell receptor (beta chain) sequence. Sequencing of TCR beta, carried out with a high-throughput approach, was applied to CD8+ and CD4+ T cells from the blood. TEMRA cells were enriched by FACS, and CD4+ and CD8+ T cells were negatively isolated. The entry originates in a study of CD8 T cells in Susac syndrome. Across the whole study: Among the sequenced Susac syndrome patients, roughly six had active disease while under ten were in remission.

About 0.45 to 1 ug RNA was reverse transcribed with random hexamers. The amplification used immunoSEQ multiplex PCR on TCR beta CDR3; it spanned 54 Vbeta and 13 Jbeta. MiXCR, run by TCRdb on the immunoSEQ multiplex PCR reads, gives a single entry per CDR3 protein. This sample yields about 140,000 distinct CDR3 sequences, of which 85% to 95% are seen a single time; 0.18% belongs to the top ten. Germline V gene sequence: CDR1 DFQATT, CDR2 SNEGSKA (reference sequence). The V end was cut by 3 bases, the J end by 3 bases, with 9 bases between. The CDR3 is 12 residues long. Material: CD8+ T cells from PBMCs. J is TRBJ2-7 and V is TRBV20-1; D is unresolved. The clonotype was recovered from a human donor with Susac syndrome. The DNA of the CDR3 is TGCAGTGCTAGTTCTGGGGTCTACGAGCAGTACTTC. Protein product: CSASSGVYEQYF.